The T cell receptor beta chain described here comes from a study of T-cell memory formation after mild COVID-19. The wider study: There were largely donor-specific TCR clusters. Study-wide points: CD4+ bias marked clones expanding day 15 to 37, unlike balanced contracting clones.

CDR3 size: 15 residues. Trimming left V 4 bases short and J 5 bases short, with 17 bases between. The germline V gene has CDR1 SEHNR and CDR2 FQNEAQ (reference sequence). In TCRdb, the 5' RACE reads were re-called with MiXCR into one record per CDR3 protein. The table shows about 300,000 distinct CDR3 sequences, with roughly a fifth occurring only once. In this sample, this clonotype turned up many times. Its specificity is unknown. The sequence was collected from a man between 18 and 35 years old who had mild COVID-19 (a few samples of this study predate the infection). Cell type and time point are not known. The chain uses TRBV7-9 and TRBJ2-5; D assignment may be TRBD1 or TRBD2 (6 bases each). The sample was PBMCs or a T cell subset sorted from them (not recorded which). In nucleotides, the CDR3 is TGTGCCAGCAGCTCCCAAAGGGGGGCCGGGGAGACCCAGTACTTC. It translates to CASSSQRGAGETQYF.